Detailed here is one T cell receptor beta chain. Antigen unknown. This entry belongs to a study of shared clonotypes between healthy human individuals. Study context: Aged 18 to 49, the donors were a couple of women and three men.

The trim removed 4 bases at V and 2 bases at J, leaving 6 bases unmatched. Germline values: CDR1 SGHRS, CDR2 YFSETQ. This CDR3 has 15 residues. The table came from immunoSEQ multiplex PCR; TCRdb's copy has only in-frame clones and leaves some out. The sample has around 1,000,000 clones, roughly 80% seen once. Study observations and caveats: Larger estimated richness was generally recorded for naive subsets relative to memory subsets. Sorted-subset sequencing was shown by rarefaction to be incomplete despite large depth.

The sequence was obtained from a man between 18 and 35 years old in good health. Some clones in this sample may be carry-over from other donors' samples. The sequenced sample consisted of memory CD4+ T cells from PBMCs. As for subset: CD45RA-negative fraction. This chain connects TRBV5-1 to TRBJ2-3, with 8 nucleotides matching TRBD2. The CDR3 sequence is CASSDYGLATDTQYF. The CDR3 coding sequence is TGCGCCAGCAGCGATTACGGACTAGCCACAGATACGCAGTATTTT.